The clone carrying this T cell receptor (beta chain) was counted many times. The antigen remains undetermined. This sample stems from a study of neurological immune-mediated disorders. Study-wide findings and caveats: Subjects shared no identical expanded-clone CDR3 amino acid sequences, suggesting private TCR-beta repertoires in all groups.

Synthesis of cDNA used 5'RACE (with 10-nucleotide random UMIs). TCRdb independently ran MiXCR on the 5' RACE reads; one entry per CDR3 protein. Here the sample spans 15,000 to 20,000 distinct CDR3 sequences, around a tenth being singletons. The sorted libraries were prepared using approximately 900,000 CD4+ or CD8+ T cells that had themselves been sorted. CDR3 size: 15 residues. The V and J ends lost 8 bases and 4 bases respectively, with 17 bases between them. From germline, CDR1 is SEHNR and CDR2 FQNEAQ (reference sequence). Sequencing used CD8+ T cells from blood. The rearrangement joins TRBV7-9 to TRBJ2-2, with D perhaps assigned TRBD1 or TRBD2 (5 bases each). The sequence was collected from a woman in her 50s in good health. CDR3 amino acids: CASVPVEGFTGELFF. The CDR3 bases are TGTGCCAGCGTCCCGGTCGAGGGGTTCACCGGGGAGCTGTTTTTT.